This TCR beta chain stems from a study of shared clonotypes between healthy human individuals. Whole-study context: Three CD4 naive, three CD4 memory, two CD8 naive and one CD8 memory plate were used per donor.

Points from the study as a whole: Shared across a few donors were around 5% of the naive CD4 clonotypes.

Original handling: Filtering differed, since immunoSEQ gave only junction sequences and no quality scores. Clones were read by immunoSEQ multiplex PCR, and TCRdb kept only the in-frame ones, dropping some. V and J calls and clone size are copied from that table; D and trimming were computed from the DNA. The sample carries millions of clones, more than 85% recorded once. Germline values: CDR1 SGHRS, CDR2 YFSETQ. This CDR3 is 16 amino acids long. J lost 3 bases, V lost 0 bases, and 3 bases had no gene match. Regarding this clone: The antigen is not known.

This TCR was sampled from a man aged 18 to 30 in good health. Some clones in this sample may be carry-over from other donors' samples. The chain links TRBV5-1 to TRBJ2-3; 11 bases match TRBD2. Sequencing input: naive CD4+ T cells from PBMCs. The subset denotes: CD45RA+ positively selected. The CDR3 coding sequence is TGCGCCAGCAGCTTGGCCTCTAGCGGGAGGACAGATACGCAGTATTTT. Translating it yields CASSLASSGRTDTQYF.